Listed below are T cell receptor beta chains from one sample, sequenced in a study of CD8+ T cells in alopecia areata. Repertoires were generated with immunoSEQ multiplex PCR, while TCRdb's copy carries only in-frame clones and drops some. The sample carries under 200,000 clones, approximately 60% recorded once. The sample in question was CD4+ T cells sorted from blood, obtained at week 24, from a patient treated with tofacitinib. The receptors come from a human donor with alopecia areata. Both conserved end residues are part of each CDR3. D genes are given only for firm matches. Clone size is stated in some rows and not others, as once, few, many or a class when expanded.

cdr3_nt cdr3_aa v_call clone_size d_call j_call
TGCGCCAGCAGCGGCGGGACGGGCACTGAAGCTTTCTTT CASSGGTGTEAFF TRBV5-1 . . TRBJ1-1
TGCAGCGTTGAAGTAGGCGGACGGACCTACGAGCAGTACTTC CSVEVGGRTYEQYF TRBV29-1 . . TRBJ2-7
TGTGCCTGGATTCGACAGCTGAACACTGAAGCTTTCTTT CAWIRQLNTEAFF TRBV30 . . TRBJ1-1
TGCGCCAGCAGCTTGGCGACCGGGGGAAGCACAGATACGCAGTATTTT CASSLATGGSTDTQYF TRBV5-1 few . TRBJ2-3
TGCAGCGTTGAAAAGGGGAGAATGGTGAGCAATGAGCAGTTCTTC CSVEKGRMVSNEQFF TRBV29-1 . . TRBJ2-1
TGTGCCAGCAGCATCTCCGGGAGCATTGGCTACACCTTC CASSISGSIGYTF TRBV9 once . TRBJ1-2
TGTGCCAGCAGCTTAACGGTGGGGCTGACCTACAATGAGCAGTTCTTC CASSLTVGLTYNEQFF TRBV7-3 once . TRBJ2-1
TGTGCCAGCAGCTTATTGGAACCTGGGGCCAACGTCCTGACTTTC CASSLLEPGANVLTF TRBV7-3 . . TRBJ2-6
TGTGCCTGGAGTGTATCAACCCAAGAGACCCAGTACTTC CAWSVSTQETQYF TRBV30 . . TRBJ2-5
TGTGCCGGCGGGACAATCCACACCGGGGAGCTGTTTTTT CAGGTIHTGELFF TRBV6-1 . . TRBJ2-2
TGTGCCAGCACCCTGGGGCAGCAGTCGCCCCTCCACTTT CASTLGQQSPLHF TRBV6-5 few . TRBJ1-6
TGTGCCAGCAGCCGCCGGGACAGCCTCCAAGAGACCCAGTACTTC CASSRRDSLQETQYF TRBV5-6 . TRBD1 TRBJ2-5
TGCGCCAGCAGCTTGATTCCCCTAGGATTGCAGAGTGAGCAGTTCTTC CASSLIPLGLQSEQFF TRBV5-1 . . TRBJ2-1
TGTGCCAGCAGTGGACCGGGCCTGAACACCGGGGAGCTGTTTTTT CASSGPGLNTGELFF TRBV2 . . TRBJ2-2
TGTGCCTGGAGTACCCGGGGACAGCCAAACTATGGCTACACCTTC CAWSTRGQPNYGYTF TRBV30 few TRBD1 TRBJ1-2
TGTGCCAGCAGTGCGCTAGACTTTGCTAGCACAGATACGCAGTATTTT CASSALDFASTDTQYF TRBV2 . . TRBJ2-3
TGTGCCAGCAGTGAATATAGGGGCGGTGGGGACGAGCAGTACTTC CASSEYRGGGDEQYF TRBV25-1 . . TRBJ2-7
TGCGCCAGCAGCTTAGTAACCGGGGCTAACTATGGCTACACCTTC CASSLVTGANYGYTF TRBV5-1 . . TRBJ1-2
TGTGCCAGCAGCTTAGTCGGGGGGCTTCAGACCCAGTACTTC CASSLVGGLQTQYF TRBV7-9 . . TRBJ2-5
TGCGCCAGCAGCTGGACCAACACTGAGCAGTTCTTC CASSWTNTEQFF TRBV5-1 . . TRBJ2-1
TGTGCCAGCAGTGAAGCGGGGGGGGAGCAGTTCTTC CASSEAGGEQFF TRBV2 . TRBD2 TRBJ2-1
TGTGCCAGCAGCGACCGAAGAGATTCACCCCTCCACTTT CASSDRRDSPLHF TRBV5-6 . . TRBJ1-6
TGTGCCAGCACTCTGCCAGGGGGAGATACGCAGTATTTT CASTLPGGDTQYF TRBV6-5 few TRBD1 TRBJ2-3
TGCAGCGTTGGCAGGGCCGTCACAGATACGCAGTATTTT CSVGRAVTDTQYF TRBV29-1 once . TRBJ2-3
TGTGCTAGTGGTTTGGGTGGCAGCTACGAGCAGTACTTC CASGLGGSYEQYF TRBV12-5 few . TRBJ2-7
TGTGCCAGCAGTTACCCCTCGAAGTCGTACGAGCAGTACTTC CASSYPSKSYEQYF TRBV6-6 few . TRBJ2-7
TGTGCCAGCAGAGGACAGTCACTCAGCTCCTACGAGCAGTACTTC CASRGQSLSSYEQYF TRBV6-5 few . TRBJ2-7
TGTGCCAGCAGCTTGCCGGGCAGGGCTCAAGAGACCCAGTACTTC CASSLPGRAQETQYF TRBV5-4 . . TRBJ2-5
TGCAGCGTTGAAGATTCCCTTCTCCTTTGGGGGAGGAACACTGAAGCTTTCTTT CSVEDSLLLWGRNTEAFF TRBV29-1 . . TRBJ1-1
TGTGCCAGCAGCTCAAATAGCGGGGTTCTCGATACGCAGTATTTT CASSSNSGVLDTQYF TRBV14 once TRBD2 TRBJ2-3
TGTGCCAGCAGCACTGACAGGATTAATGAAAAACTGTTTTTT CASSTDRINEKLFF TRBV9 . . TRBJ1-4
TGCGCCAGCAGTCAATCCGGTCAGGGGGCGAAGGGCTACACCTTC CASSQSGQGAKGYTF TRBV23-1 . TRBD1 TRBJ1-2
TGCAGCGTCGGTGGGCAAGGAAGAGAGACCCAGTACTTC CSVGGQGRETQYF TRBV29-1 . . TRBJ2-5
TGTGCCAGCAGCCACGGACAGATCTATGGCTACACCTTC CASSHGQIYGYTF TRBV6-6 many . TRBJ1-2
TGTGCCAGCAGTCGAAATACTCTCTATGGCTACACCTTC CASSRNTLYGYTF TRBV2 . . TRBJ1-2
TGTGCCAGCAGCAAACGACAGGCTACCGGGGAGCTGTTTTTT CASSKRQATGELFF TRBV9 . . TRBJ2-2
TGCAGCGTCTCCGGACAGGGCCGAAATCAGCCCCAGCATTTT CSVSGQGRNQPQHF TRBV29-1 . TRBD1 TRBJ1-5